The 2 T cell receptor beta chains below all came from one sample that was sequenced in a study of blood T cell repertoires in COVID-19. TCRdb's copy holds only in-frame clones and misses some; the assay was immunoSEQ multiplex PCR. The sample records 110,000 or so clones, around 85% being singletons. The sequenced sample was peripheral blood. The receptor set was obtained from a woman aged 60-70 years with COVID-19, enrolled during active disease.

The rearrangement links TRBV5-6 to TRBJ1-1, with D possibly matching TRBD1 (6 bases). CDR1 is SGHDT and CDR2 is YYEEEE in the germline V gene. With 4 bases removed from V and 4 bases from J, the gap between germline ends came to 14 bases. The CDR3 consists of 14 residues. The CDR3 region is CASSGYRVATEAFF. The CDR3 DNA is TGTGCCAGCAGCGGATACAGGGTCGCCACTGAAGCTTTCTTT. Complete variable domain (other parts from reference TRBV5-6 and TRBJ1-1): DAGVTQSPTHLIKTRGQQVTLRCSPKSGHDTVSWYQQALGQGPQFIFQYYEEEERQRGNFPDRFSGHQFPNYSSELNVNALLLGDSALYLCASSGYRVATEAFFGQGTRLTVV.

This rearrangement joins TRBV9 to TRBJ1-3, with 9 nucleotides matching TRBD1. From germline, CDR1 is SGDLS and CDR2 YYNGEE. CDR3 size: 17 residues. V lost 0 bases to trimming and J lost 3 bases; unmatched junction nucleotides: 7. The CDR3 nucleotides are TGTGCCAGCAGCGTAGTTGACAGGGGGGAAGGTGGAAACACCATATATTTT. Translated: CASSVVDRGEGGNTIYF.